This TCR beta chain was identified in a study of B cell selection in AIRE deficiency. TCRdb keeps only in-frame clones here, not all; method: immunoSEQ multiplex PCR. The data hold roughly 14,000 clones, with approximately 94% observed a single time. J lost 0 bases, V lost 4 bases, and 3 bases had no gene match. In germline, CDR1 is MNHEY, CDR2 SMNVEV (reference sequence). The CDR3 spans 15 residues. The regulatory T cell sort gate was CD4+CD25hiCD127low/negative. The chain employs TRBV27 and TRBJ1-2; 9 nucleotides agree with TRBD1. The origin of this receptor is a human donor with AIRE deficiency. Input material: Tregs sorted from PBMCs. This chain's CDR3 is CASSWDRASNYGYTF. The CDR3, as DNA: TGTGCCAGCAGTTGGGACAGGGCGTCTAACTATGGCTACACCTTC.